This T cell receptor (beta chain) comes out of a study of CD8 T cells in ankylosing spondylitis. Whole-study results and caveats: Seemingly distinctive of ankylosing spondylitis blood was a TCR beta motif formed by eight highly homologous variants. Some of the motif variants had earlier been found in reactive arthritis patients' fluid and blood. In ankylosing spondylitis patients, matched synovial fluid reportedly showed significant enrichment of disease-linked clones.

This clonotype was picked up a small number of times. Its antigen is not known. Germline V CDR1 and CDR2: MDHEN, SYDVKM. The ends were cut back, 1 base at V and 2 bases at J, with 8 bases in the middle. CDR3 length: 14 residues. The TCR beta libraries were generated through quantitative 5'-RACE incorporating molecular barcodes. TCRdb recomputed calls from the 5' RACE reads with MiXCR, one row per CDR3 protein. The repertoire holds 400,000 to 450,000 distinct CDR3 sequences, 17% seen once, with approximately 1% in the top ten. Sequenced material: blood, either unsorted or a sorted T cell fraction (not recorded which). V and J are TRBV28 and TRBJ1-2; TRBD1 might be the D (6 bases). The TCR originated in a male donor with ankylosing spondylitis. The CDR3 DNA reads as TGTGCCAGCAGTTTATTTCAGGGGAACTATGGCTACACCTTC. The encoded protein is CASSLFQGNYGYTF.